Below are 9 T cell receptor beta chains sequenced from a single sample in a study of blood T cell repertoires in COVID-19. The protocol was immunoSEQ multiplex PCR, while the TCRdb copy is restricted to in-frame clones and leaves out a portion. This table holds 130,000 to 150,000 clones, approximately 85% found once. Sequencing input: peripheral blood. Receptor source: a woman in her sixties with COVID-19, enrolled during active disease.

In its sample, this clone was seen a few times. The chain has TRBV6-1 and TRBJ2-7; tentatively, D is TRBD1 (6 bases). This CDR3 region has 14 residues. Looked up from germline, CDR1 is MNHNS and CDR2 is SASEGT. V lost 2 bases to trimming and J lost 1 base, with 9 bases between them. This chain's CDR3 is CASSEKGESYEQYF. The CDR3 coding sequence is TGTGCCAGCAGTGAAAAGGGGGAGTCCTACGAGCAGTACTTC.

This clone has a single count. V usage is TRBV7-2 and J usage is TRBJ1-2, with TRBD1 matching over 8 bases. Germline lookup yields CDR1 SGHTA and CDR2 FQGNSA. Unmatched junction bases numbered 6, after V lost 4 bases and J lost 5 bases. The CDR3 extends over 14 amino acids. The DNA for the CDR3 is TGTGCCAGCAGCTCGAGACAGGGGAGTTATGGCTACACCTTC. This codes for CASSSRQGSYGYTF.

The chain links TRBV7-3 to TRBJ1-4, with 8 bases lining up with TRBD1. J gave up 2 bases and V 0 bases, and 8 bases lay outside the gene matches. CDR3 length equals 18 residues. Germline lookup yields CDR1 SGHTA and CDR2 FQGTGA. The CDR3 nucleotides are TGTGCCAGCAGCTTAACGGGACAGGCCCTGGGGACTAATGAAAAACTGTTTTTT. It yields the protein CASSLTGQALGTNEKLFF.

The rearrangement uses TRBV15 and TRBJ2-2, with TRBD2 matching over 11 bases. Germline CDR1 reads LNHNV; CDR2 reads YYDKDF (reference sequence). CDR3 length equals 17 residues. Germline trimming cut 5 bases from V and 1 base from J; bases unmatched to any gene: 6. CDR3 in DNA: TGTGCCACCAGCTCAATAGCGGGGGGGGTGAACACCGGGGAGCTGTTTTTT. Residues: CATSSIAGGVNTGELFF.

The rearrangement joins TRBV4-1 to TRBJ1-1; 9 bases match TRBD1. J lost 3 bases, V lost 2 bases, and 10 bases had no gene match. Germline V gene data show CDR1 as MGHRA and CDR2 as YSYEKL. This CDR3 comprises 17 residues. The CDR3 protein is CASSQRGQGLDHTEAFF. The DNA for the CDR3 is TGCGCCAGCAGCCAACGTGGACAGGGGTTAGATCACACTGAAGCTTTCTTT.

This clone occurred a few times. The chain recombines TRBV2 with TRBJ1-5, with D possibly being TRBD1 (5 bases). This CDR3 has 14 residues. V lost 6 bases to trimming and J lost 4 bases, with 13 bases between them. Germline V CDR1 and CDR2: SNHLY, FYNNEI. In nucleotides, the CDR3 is TGTGCCAGCAGCCCGACGACAGAAAATCAGCCCCAGCATTTT. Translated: CASSPTTENQPQHF. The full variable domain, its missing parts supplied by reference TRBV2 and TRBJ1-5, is EPEVTQTPSHQVTQMGQEVILRCVPISNHLYFYWYRQILGQKVEFLVSFYNNEISEKSEIFDDQFSVERPDGSNFTLKIRSTKLEDSAMYFCASSPTTENQPQHFGDGTRLSIL.

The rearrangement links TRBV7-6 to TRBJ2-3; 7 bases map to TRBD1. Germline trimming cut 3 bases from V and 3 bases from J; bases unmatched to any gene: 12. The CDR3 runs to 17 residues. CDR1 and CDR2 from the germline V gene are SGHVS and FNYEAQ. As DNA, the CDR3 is TGTGCCAGCAGCTTGTGGGGCGCAGGGGGTGAGACAGATACGCAGTATTTT. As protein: CASSLWGAGGETDTQYF.

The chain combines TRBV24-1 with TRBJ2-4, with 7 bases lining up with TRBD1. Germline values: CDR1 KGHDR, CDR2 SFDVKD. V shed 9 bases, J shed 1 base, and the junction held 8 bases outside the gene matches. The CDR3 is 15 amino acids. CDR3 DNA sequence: TGTGCCACCGCGGACAGGAAAGAGGCCAAAAACATTCAGTACTTC. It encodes CATADRKEAKNIQYF.

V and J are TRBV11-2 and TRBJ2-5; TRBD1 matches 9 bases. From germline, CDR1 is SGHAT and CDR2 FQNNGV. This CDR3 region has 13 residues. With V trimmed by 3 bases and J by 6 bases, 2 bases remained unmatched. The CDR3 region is CASSFGQGKTQYF. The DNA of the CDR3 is TGTGCCAGCAGCTTTGGACAGGGGAAGACCCAGTACTTC.